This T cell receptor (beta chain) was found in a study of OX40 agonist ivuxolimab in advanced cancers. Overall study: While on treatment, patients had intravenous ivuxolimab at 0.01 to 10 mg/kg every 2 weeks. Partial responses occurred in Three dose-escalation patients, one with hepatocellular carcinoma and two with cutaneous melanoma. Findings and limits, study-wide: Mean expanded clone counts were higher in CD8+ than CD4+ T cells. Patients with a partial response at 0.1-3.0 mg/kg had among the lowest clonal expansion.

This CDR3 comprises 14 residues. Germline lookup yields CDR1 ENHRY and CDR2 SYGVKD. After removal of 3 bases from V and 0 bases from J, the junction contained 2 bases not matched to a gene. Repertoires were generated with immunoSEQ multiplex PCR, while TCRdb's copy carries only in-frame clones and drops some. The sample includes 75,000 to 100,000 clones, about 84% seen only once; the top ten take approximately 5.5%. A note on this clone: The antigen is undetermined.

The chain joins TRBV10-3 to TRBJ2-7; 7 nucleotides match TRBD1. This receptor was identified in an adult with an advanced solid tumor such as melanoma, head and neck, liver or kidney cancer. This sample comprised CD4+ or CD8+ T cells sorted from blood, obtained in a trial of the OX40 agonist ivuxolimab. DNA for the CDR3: TGTGCCATCAGTGATGGGACAGCCTCCTACGAGCAGTACTTC. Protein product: CAISDGTASYEQYF.